Presented here are 21 T cell receptor beta chains from one specimen sequenced in a study of blood T cell repertoires in COVID-19 (dated by TCRdb to the early 2020s). Library prep was done by the immunoSEQ multiplex PCR assay. Sourced from immuneACCESS, this table was stored by TCRdb with only in-frame sequences that have V and J called. A share of the clones is absent; for the studies checked, an unresolved V gene accounts for under half, and the remainder has no known explanation. The sample records 70,000 to 85,000 clones, around 80% of which are singletons. The ten top clones hold over 9.5% of the sample. What was sequenced was peripheral blood. Every receptor here comes from a man aged 55-75 years with acute or convalescent COVID-19.

The chain has TRBV7-2 and TRBJ1-3; 10 bases are a match to TRBD1. This CDR3 is built from 17 residues. Looked up from germline, CDR1 is SGHTA and CDR2 is FQGNSA. Unmatched junction bases numbered 9, after V lost 5 bases and J lost 2 bases. CDR3 loop: CASSPQGQGSTGNTIYF. CDR3 bases: TGTGCCAGCAGCCCCCAGGGACAGGGGAGTACTGGAAACACCATATATTTT.

The chain couples TRBV11-2 to TRBJ2-3; 11 bases fit TRBD1. Looked up from germline, CDR1 is SGHAT and CDR2 is FQNNGV. The CDR3 length is 17 residues. V was clipped by 4 bases and J by 5 bases; unmatched bases: 11. This chain's CDR3 is CASSSRTGGEVVDTQYF. The CDR3 bases are TGTGCCAGCAGCTCACGGACAGGGGGCGAAGTTGTAGATACGCAGTATTTT.

This chain links TRBV5-4 with TRBJ2-1; 7 nucleotides match TRBD2. This CDR3 has 15 amino acids. Trimming cost V 0 bases and J 4 bases; bases outside gene matches: 4. Germline-derived CDR1 and CDR2 are SGHNT and YYREEE (reference sequence). The CDR3 reads CASSLGSSGYNEQFF. As DNA, the CDR3 is TGTGCCAGCAGCTTGGGCTCTAGCGGATACAATGAGCAGTTCTTC.

The sample holds one count of this clone. The V call is TRBV7-9, the J call TRBJ2-1; 10 nucleotides line up with TRBD2. The V gene's germline CDR1 is SEHNR and CDR2 FQNEAQ (reference sequence). With V trimmed by 0 bases and J by 15 bases, 8 bases remained unmatched. This CDR3 is built from 14 residues. CDR3 sequence: CASSLAESGRAPFF. DNA of the CDR3: TGTGCCAGCAGCTTAGCGGAGAGCGGGAGGGCTCCGTTCTTC.

This clone was found once. The gene calls are TRBV24-1 and TRBJ1-4, with a weak D call TRBD1 (5 bases). There are 15 residues in the CDR3. Between the trimmed V and J ends, which lost 5 bases and 5 bases, there was a span of 14 bases. CDR1 and CDR2 (germline): KGHDR, SFDVKD. The CDR3 reads CATSVSQGRNEKLFF. CDR3 coding DNA: TGTGCCACCAGTGTTTCGCAGGGAAGGAATGAAAAACTGTTTTTT.

The V call is TRBV6-6, the J call TRBJ1-3; TRBD1 matches at 8 bases. Per the germline V gene, CDR1 is MNHNY and CDR2 is SVGAGI (reference sequence). Germline trimming cut 5 bases from V and 0 bases from J; bases unmatched to any gene: 3. This CDR3 contains 15 residues. For the CDR3, the DNA is TGTGCCAGCAGTATTACAGGGGGCTCTGGAAACACCATATATTTT. This codes for CASSITGGSGNTIYF.

V usage is TRBV6-5 and J usage is TRBJ1-2; D is unresolved. Germline values: CDR1 MNHEY, CDR2 SVGAGI. The CDR3 is 13 amino acids. Trimming stripped 5 bases from V and 8 bases from J, with 15 bases between. For the CDR3, the DNA is TGTGCCAGCAGTAGCCCTGTAGGGAGCGGCTACACCTTC. Protein product: CASSSPVGSGYTF.

CDR3 sequence reads: CASSQTSGSVDEQFF. The CDR3 DNA follows: TGTGCCAGCAGCCAAACTAGCGGGAGCGTGGATGAGCAGTTCTTC. The V and J genes are TRBV7-6 and TRBJ2-1; 11 positions match TRBD2. The CDR3 runs 15 residues. Germline V gene data show CDR1 as SGHVS and CDR2 as FNYEAQ. Trimming at V came to 5 bases and at J to 8 bases, leaving 8 bases not matched to a gene.

The V gene is TRBV9, the J gene TRBJ1-3; no definite D call. Trimming pared 4 bases from V and 4 bases from J, leaving 9 bases between. This CDR3 is built from 13 residues. Germline CDR1 is SGDLS and CDR2 is YYNGEE. CDR3 DNA sequence: TGTGCCAGCAGCTCCCCCCCAGGAAACACCATATATTTT. It is translated as CASSSPPGNTIYF.

The V call is TRBV5-6, the J call TRBJ2-2; tentative D call: TRBD1 (6 bases). Germline loops: CDR1 SGHDT, CDR2 YYEEEE. This CDR3 spans 16 amino acids. V lost 1 base and J 4 bases, leaving 14 bases between the germline ends. The CDR3 coding sequence is TGTGCCAGCAGCTTGACGGCAGGGGTAACCACCGGGGAGCTGTTTTTT. It yields the protein CASSLTAGVTTGELFF.

V is TRBV7-9 and J is TRBJ2-7; perhaps TRBD2 as D (6 bases). From germline, CDR1 is SEHNR and CDR2 FQNEAQ (reference sequence). Trimming left V 5 bases short and J 1 base short, with 21 bases between. This CDR3 spans 17 amino acids. The CDR3 region is CASSPVGSAGKSYEQYF. CDR3 DNA: TGTGCCAGCAGCCCCGTGGGATCGGCGGGGAAATCCTACGAGCAGTACTTC.

CDR3 loop: CASSSSQGLAGNEQFF. As DNA, the CDR3 is TGTGCCAGCAGCTCCTCCCAGGGACTAGCGGGCAATGAGCAGTTCTTC. The chain recombines TRBV7-2 with TRBJ2-1; 12 nucleotides agree with TRBD2. The CDR3 loop spans 16 amino acids. The germline V gene encodes CDR1 SGHTA and CDR2 FQGNSA. J gave up 6 bases and V 4 bases, and 7 bases lay outside the gene matches.

The J gene is TRBJ1-3, the V gene TRBV2; 11 nucleotides line up with TRBD1. The CDR3 runs 17 residues. Trimming at V came to 6 bases and at J to 5 bases, leaving 12 bases not matched to a gene. CDR1 and CDR2 (germline): SNHLY, FYNNEI. The CDR3 DNA sequence: TGTGCCAGCAGCTCGGGGACAGGGGGAGTGTTGAGAAACACCATATATTTT. Translating it yields CASSSGTGGVLRNTIYF.

The J gene is TRBJ1-4, the V gene TRBV4-1; a weak D match, TRBD1 (5 bases). There are 14 residues in the CDR3. Trimming cost V 4 bases and J 12 bases, with 18 bases left between them. Per the germline V gene, CDR1 is MGHRA and CDR2 is YSYEKL. The CDR3 region has the DNA TGCGCCAGCAGCCTCTCAACACCACCGGGGGAACTGTTTTTT. Translation: CASSLSTPPGELFF.

V usage is TRBV19 and J usage is TRBJ1-3, with D unresolved. V was clipped by 3 bases and J by 0 bases, with 6 bases between them. Germline-derived CDR1 and CDR2 are LNHDA and SQIVND (reference sequence). This CDR3 has 14 amino acids. For the CDR3, the DNA is TGTGCCAGTAGTATGATGGCCTCTGGAAACACCATATATTTT. Translated: CASSMMASGNTIYF.

The V gene is TRBV4-1, the J gene TRBJ2-5, with TRBD1 identical over 7 bases. CDR1 is MGHRA, CDR2 YSYEKL, per germline. Germline trimming cut 4 bases from V and 4 bases from J; bases unmatched to any gene: 9. This CDR3 is built from 15 residues. In DNA, the CDR3 is TGCGCCAGCAGCCCCGAGGGACAGCCCCGAGAGACCCAGTACTTC. Its translation: CASSPEGQPRETQYF.

This clone is a singleton in its sample. The V gene is TRBV27, the J gene TRBJ1-2; D possibly corresponds to TRBD1 (5 bases). The CDR3 has 15 residues. Trimming took off 0 bases at V and 5 bases at J, with 13 bases between the two ends. CDR1 MNHEY and CDR2 SMNVEV come from the germline V gene (reference sequence). CDR3 region: CASSLSVGGQYGYTF. The CDR3 DNA is TGTGCCAGCAGTTTATCAGTCGGGGGTCAATATGGCTACACCTTC.

The chain carries TRBV18 and TRBJ2-5; TRBD1 is a possible D gene (5 bases). The length of the CDR3 is 13 residues. Trimming took 3 bases from V and 1 from J, leaving 6 bases between them. CDR1 is KGHSH and CDR2 is LQKENI in the germline V gene. The CDR3 nucleotides are TGTGCCAGCTCACCGGACACCCAAGAGACCCAGTACTTC. This encodes CASSPDTQETQYF.

This clone was detected a few times. The genes are TRBV7-2 and TRBJ2-2, with a possible D match to TRBD2 (5 bases). CDR1 and CDR2 (germline): SGHTA, FQGNSA. V gave up 7 bases and J gave up 4 bases, with 10 bases separating them. The CDR3 contains 13 residues. In DNA form, the CDR3 reads TGTGCCAGCACCAGGACTCGCACCGGGGAGCTGTTTTTT. It codes for CASTRTRTGELFF.

V is TRBV5-4 and J is TRBJ2-3; 8 bases agree with TRBD2. V trimming: 5 bases; J trimming: 4 bases; junction bases outside the gene matches: 6. This CDR3 comprises 14 residues. Germline CDR1 SGHNT, CDR2 YYREEE (reference sequence). This CDR3 reads CASSSASGSDTQYF. CDR3 bases: TGTGCCAGCAGTTCAGCTAGCGGGTCAGATACGCAGTATTTT.

The chain combines TRBV18 with TRBJ1-3; possible D gene TRBD1, 5 bases. CDR3 length: 13 amino acids. Trimming shortened V by 3 bases and J by 3 bases, and 6 bases separated the two germline ends. Germline loops: CDR1 KGHSH, CDR2 LQKENI. The CDR3 reads CASSPDSGNTIYF. Here the CDR3 DNA reads TGTGCCAGCTCACCCGACAGTGGAAACACCATATATTTT.